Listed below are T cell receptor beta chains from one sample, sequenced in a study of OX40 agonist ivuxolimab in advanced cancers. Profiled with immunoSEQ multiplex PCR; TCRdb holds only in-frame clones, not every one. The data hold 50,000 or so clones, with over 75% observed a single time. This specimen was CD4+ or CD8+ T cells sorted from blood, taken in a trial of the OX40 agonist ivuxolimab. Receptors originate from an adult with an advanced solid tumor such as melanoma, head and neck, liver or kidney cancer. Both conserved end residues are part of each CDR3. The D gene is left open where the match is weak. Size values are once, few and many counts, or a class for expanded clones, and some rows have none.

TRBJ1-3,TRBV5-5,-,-,CASSLDPGNTIYF,TGTGCCAGCAGCTTGGATCCCGGAAACACCATATATTTT
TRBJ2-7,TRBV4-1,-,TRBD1,CASSQVPTGVGQYF,TGCGCCAGCAGCCAAGTCCCCACAGGGGTTGGGCAGTACTTC
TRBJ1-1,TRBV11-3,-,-,CASSFHTIRGADTEAFF,TGTGCCAGCAGCTTCCACACAATAAGGGGCGCGGACACTGAAGCTTTCTTT
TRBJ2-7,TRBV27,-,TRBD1,CASSFVPGQGAREQYF,TGTGCCAGCAGTTTCGTCCCGGGACAGGGGGCTCGCGAGCAGTACTTC
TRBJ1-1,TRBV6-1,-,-,CASTRTGIDTEAFF,TGTGCCAGCACCAGGACGGGGATTGACACTGAAGCTTTCTTT
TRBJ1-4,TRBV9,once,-,CASSVGTTNEKLFF,TGTGCCAGCAGCGTAGGAACAACTAATGAAAAACTGTTTTTT
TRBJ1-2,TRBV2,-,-,CASSLREGYTF,TGTGCCAGCAGCCTACGGGAGGGCTACACCTTC
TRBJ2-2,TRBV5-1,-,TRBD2,CASGRELAGGTGELFF,TGCGCCAGCGGCCGGGAGCTGGCGGGAGGCACCGGGGAGCTGTTTTTT
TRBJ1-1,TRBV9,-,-,CASSVTDSHTEAFF,TGTGCCAGCAGCGTAACGGACAGCCACACTGAAGCTTTCTTT
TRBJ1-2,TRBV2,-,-,CASSEFRGGYTF,TGTGCCAGCAGTGAGTTCAGGGGTGGCTACACCTTC
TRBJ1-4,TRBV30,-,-,CAWSSGAFTDEKLFF,TGTGCCTGGAGCTCGGGGGCATTTACTGATGAAAAACTGTTTTTT
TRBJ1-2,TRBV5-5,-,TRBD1,CASSLDRGFYGYTF,TGTGCCAGCAGCCTAGACAGGGGGTTTTATGGCTACACCTTC
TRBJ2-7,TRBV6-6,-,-,CASSETEAGEQYF,TGTGCCAGCAGTGAGACAGAGGCAGGCGAGCAGTACTTC
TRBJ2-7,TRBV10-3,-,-,CATTGAAHGQYF,TGTGCCACCACGGGGGCGGCACACGGGCAGTACTTC
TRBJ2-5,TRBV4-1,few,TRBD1,CASSHIMRTGEGETQYF,TGCGCCAGCAGCCATATTATGAGGACAGGGGAGGGTGAGACCCAGTACTTC
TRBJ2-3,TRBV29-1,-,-,CSVEVAVGKDTQYF,TGCAGCGTTGAAGTGGCAGTTGGTAAAGATACGCAGTATTTT
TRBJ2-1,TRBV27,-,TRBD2,CASSSLTSGSSYNEQFF,TGTGCCAGCAGTTCCCTCACTAGCGGGAGCTCCTACAATGAGCAGTTCTTC
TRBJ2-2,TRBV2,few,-,CASSERWSGELFF,TGTGCCAGCAGTGAAAGGTGGTCCGGGGAGCTGTTTTTT
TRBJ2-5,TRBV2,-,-,CASGRYQETQYF,TGTGCCAGCGGGAGGTACCAAGAGACCCAGTACTTC
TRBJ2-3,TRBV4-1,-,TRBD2,CASSQDGTSGRATDTQYF,TGCGCCAGCAGCCAAGACGGGACTAGCGGGAGGGCCACAGATACGCAGTATTTT
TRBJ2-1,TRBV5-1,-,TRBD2,CASSVGLAGRHNEQFF,TGCGCCAGCAGCGTAGGTCTAGCGGGGAGGCACAATGAGCAGTTCTTC
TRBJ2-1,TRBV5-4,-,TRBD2,CASKGLAGVNEQFF,TGTGCCAGCAAGGGACTAGCGGGAGTCAATGAGCAGTTCTTC
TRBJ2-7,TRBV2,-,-,CASSERDSYEQYF,TGTGCCAGCAGTGAACGGGACTCCTACGAGCAGTACTTC
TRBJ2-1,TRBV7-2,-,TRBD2,CASSGGGLSYSEQFF,TGTGCCAGCAGCGGGGGGGGACTATCCTATAGTGAGCAGTTCTTC
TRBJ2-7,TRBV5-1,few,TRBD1,CASSEQGASYEQYF,TGCGCCAGCAGCGAACAGGGGGCCTCCTACGAGCAGTACTTC
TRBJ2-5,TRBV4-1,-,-,CASSMPQETQYF,TGCGCCAGCAGCATGCCCCAAGAGACCCAGTACTTC
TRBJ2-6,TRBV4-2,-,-,CASSGLRLQSRANVLTF,TGTGCCAGCAGCGGCTTAAGGTTACAAAGTCGGGCCAACGTCCTGACTTTC
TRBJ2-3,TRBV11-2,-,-,CASRKASTDTQYF,TGTGCCAGCAGGAAAGCTAGCACAGATACGCAGTATTTT
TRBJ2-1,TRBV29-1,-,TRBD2,CSVLSGTTYNEQFF,TGCAGCGTTTTAAGCGGGACTACCTACAATGAGCAGTTCTTC
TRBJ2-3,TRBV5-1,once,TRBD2,CASSPRTSGGNTDTQYF,TGCGCCAGCAGCCCCCGGACTAGCGGGGGGAACACAGATACGCAGTATTTT
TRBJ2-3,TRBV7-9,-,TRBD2,CASSLAGGLAGTTQYF,TGTGCCAGCAGCTTAGCTGGGGGGCTAGCGGGAACGACGCAGTATTTT
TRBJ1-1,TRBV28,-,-,CASSLNQGAEAFF,TGTGCCAGCAGTTTAAACCAGGGTGCTGAAGCTTTCTTT
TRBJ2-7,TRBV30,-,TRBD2,CAWSGTSGRVYEQYF,TGTGCCTGGAGCGGGACTAGCGGGAGAGTATACGAGCAGTACTTC
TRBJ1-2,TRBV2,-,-,CASNPGTALNYGYTF,TGTGCCAGCAACCCCGGGACGGCCCTTAACTATGGCTACACCTTC
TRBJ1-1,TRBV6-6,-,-,CASSYSKQGSEAFF,TGTGCCAGCAGTTACTCGAAACAGGGCTCTGAAGCTTTCTTT
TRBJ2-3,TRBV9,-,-,CASSVATTDTQYF,TGTGCCAGCAGCGTAGCTACCACAGATACGCAGTATTTT
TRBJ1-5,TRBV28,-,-,CASTGNSNQPQHF,TGTGCCAGCACGGGAAATAGCAATCAGCCCCAGCATTTT
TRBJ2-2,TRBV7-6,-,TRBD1,CASSPSGTGNTGELFF,TGTGCCAGCAGCCCCTCCGGGACAGGGAACACCGGGGAGCTGTTTTTT
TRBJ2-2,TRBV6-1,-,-,CASRAVLDNTGELFF,TGTGCCAGCAGGGCCGTGCTAGACAACACCGGGGAGCTGTTTTTT
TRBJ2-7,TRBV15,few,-,CATSIRPRDEQYF,TGTGCCACCAGCATCCGGCCTAGAGACGAGCAGTACTTC
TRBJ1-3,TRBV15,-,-,CATSSGGGNTIYF,TGTGCCACCAGCAGTGGAGGTGGAAACACCATATATTTT
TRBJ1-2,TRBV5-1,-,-,CASSRGLPNYGYTF,TGCGCCAGCAGCAGAGGGCTCCCTAACTATGGCTACACCTTC
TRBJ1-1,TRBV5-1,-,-,CASSLEGGLTEAFF,TGCGCCAGCAGCTTGGAAGGAGGTCTTACTGAAGCTTTCTTT
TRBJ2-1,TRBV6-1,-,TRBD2,CASRLAGVNNEQFF,TGTGCCAGCAGACTAGCGGGAGTAAACAATGAGCAGTTCTTC
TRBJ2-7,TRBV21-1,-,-,CASSPRAAKGLAGGEQYF,TGTGCCAGCAGCCCAAGAGCAGCAAAGGGACTAGCGGGAGGAGAGCAGTACTTC
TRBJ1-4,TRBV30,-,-,CAWSRGSGANEKLFF,TGTGCCTGGAGTCGGGGGAGTGGGGCTAATGAAAAACTGTTTTTT
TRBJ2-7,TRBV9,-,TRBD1,CASSVVRDRGGYEQYF,TGTGCCAGCAGCGTAGTCCGAGACAGGGGCGGGTACGAGCAGTACTTC
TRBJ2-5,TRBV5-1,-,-,CASSPDRKETQYF,TGCGCCAGCAGTCCTGACAGGAAGGAGACCCAGTACTTC
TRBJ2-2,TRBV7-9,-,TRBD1,CASSLAPGQGYTGELFF,TGTGCCAGCAGCTTAGCTCCAGGACAGGGTTACACCGGGGAGCTGTTTTTT
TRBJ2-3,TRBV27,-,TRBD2,CASSLVASGRVSTGYTQYF,TGTGCCAGCAGTTTGGTGGCTAGCGGGAGGGTATCGACTGGGTATACGCAGTATTTT
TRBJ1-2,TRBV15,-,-,CATSRDGSAYGYTF,TGTGCCACCAGCAGAGATGGGAGCGCCTATGGCTACACCTTC